The 25 T cell receptor beta chains presented below share a single source sample, sequenced in a study of cytomegalovirus exposure and HLA in healthy donors. Sequencing was performed with immunoSEQ multiplex PCR; in TCRdb, only in-frame clones are kept and a portion is missing. The sample shows about 200,000 clones, around 90% of them seen only once. The sequenced material came from PBMCs. Source of these receptors: a young woman in good health and CMV-seropositive.

V usage is TRBV6-1 and J usage is TRBJ2-3; D perhaps matches TRBD2 (5 bases). The V end lost 2 bases, the J end lost 4 bases, and 16 bases lay between the germline ends. This CDR3 spans 16 amino acids. The germline gives CDR1 MNHNS, CDR2 SASEGT. CDR3 amino acids: CASSESVWGEADTQYF. The CDR3 DNA is TGTGCCAGCAGTGAATCCGTGTGGGGAGAGGCAGATACGCAGTATTTT.

V and J are TRBV6-5 and TRBJ1-1, with a tentative D call TRBD1 (6 bases). CDR3 length: 14 residues. Germline V gene sequence: CDR1 MNHEY, CDR2 SVGAGI. The germline V and J ends were trimmed by 4 bases and 0 bases, with 9 bases remaining between them. CDR3 loop: CASSWSGVNTEAFF. In nucleotides, the CDR3 is TGTGCCAGCAGTTGGTCAGGGGTGAACACTGAAGCTTTCTTT.

The V and J genes are TRBV5-1 and TRBJ2-3; 8 bases match TRBD2. The CDR3 has 18 residues. Trimming at V came to 3 bases and at J to 0 bases, leaving 12 bases not matched to a gene. Germline V gene sequence: CDR1 SGHRS, CDR2 YFSETQ. CDR3 protein: CASSSYQSGGSSTDTQYF. The CDR3 nucleotides are TGCGCCAGCAGCTCGTACCAATCGGGAGGGTCTAGCACAGATACGCAGTATTTT.

The CDR3 is CASSSLSLDINYGYTF. The CDR3 DNA follows: TGTGCCAGCAGTTCCCTCTCCTTGGACATTAACTATGGCTACACCTTC. This chain connects TRBV27 to TRBJ1-2; D possibly corresponds to TRBD1 (5 bases). Germline V CDR1 and CDR2: MNHEY, SMNVEV (reference sequence). Trimming took off 4 bases at V and 1 base at J, with 16 bases between the two ends. CDR3 size: 16 residues.

The sample holds a few counts of this clone. The rearrangement links TRBV19 to TRBJ2-1; D may be TRBD1 (5 bases). V dropped 10 bases and J dropped 9 bases, with 13 bases sitting between them. In germline, CDR1 is LNHDA, CDR2 SQIVND (reference sequence). CDR3 length: 11 amino acids. CDR3 DNA: TGTGCCATCCTGCAGGGCGGTGAGCAGTTCTTC. Amino acid sequence: CAILQGGEQFF. The entire variable domain, with the rest obtained from reference TRBV19 and TRBJ2-1, is as follows: DGGITQSPKYLFRKEGQNVTLSCEQNLNHDAMYWYRQDPGQGLRLIYYSQIVNDFQKGDIAEGYSVSREKKESFPLTVTSAQKNPTAFYLCAILQGGEQFFGPGTRLTVL.

The chain is built from TRBV27 and TRBJ2-7, with 8 bases lining up with TRBD1. Germline loops: CDR1 MNHEY, CDR2 SMNVEV (reference sequence). The CDR3 has 13 residues. V was clipped by 4 bases and J by 7 bases; unmatched bases: 6. CDR3 nucleotides: TGTGCCAGCAGTTCCCAGGGGGCGAGGGAGCAGTACTTC. It encodes CASSSQGAREQYF.

In DNA form, the CDR3 reads TGTGCCAGCAGCCGACTAGCCTTGGGGGAGACCCAGTACTTC. This gives the protein CASSRLALGETQYF. The gene calls are TRBV7-9 and TRBJ2-5; 7 bases agree with TRBD2. CDR1 SEHNR and CDR2 FQNEAQ come from the germline V gene (reference sequence). The CDR3 is 14 residues long. The V segment lost 5 bases and the J segment 5 bases; nucleotides outside the gene matches: 8.

The gene calls are TRBV5-1 and TRBJ1-2, with a tentative D call TRBD1 (6 bases). Germline CDR1 is SGHRS and CDR2 is YFSETQ. This CDR3 is built from 15 residues. V lost 4 bases and J lost 7, with 20 bases in between. The CDR3 DNA reads TGCGCCAGCAGCCCTTATCGGGGGGGGCGAAGTGGCTACACCTTC. This encodes CASSPYRGGRSGYTF.

J is TRBJ2-3 and V is TRBV29-1, with 7 bases aligning to TRBD2. Germline V gene sequence: CDR1 SQVTM, CDR2 ANQGSEA. The CDR3 spans 13 residues. Trimming removed 6 bases from V and 4 bases from J; junction bases left unmatched: 7. In nucleotides, the CDR3 is TGCAGCGTGGCTTTAGCGGGCCCAGATACGCAGTATTTT. This encodes CSVALAGPDTQYF.

J is TRBJ1-2 and V is TRBV5-4, with 9 positions matching TRBD1. Trimming took 0 bases from V and 4 from J; bases not matched to a gene: 4. CDR3 length: 15 residues. Germline V lookup: CDR1 SGHNT, CDR2 YYREEE (reference sequence). CDR3 sequence (DNA): TGTGCCAGCAGCTTGGATGGGACAGGGTGCTATGGCTACACCTTC. Protein: CASSLDGTGCYGYTF.

V gene TRBV7-9 combines with J gene TRBJ1-2; 9 bases agree with TRBD1. This CDR3 is 14 amino acids long. J lost 6 bases, V lost 4 bases, and 6 bases had no gene match. Germline V gene data show CDR1 as SEHNR and CDR2 as FQNEAQ (reference sequence). The CDR3 DNA follows: TGTGCCAGCAGCTCACAGGGGGCAGGGGATGGCTACACCTTC. Encoded protein: CASSSQGAGDGYTF.

The chain links TRBV19 to TRBJ2-1; TRBD1 matches 8 bases. Germline values: CDR1 LNHDA, CDR2 SQIVND (reference sequence). The ends lost 7 bases at V and 2 bases at J; junction bases unmatched: 4. The CDR3 sequence is 14 residues long. Here the CDR3 reads CASNRQGTYNEQFF. Written as DNA, the CDR3 is TGTGCCAGTAACAGACAGGGGACCTACAATGAGCAGTTCTTC.

This clone was seen a handful of times. The CDR3 region is CASSAGDTGYTF. The CDR3 region has the DNA TGTGCCAGCAGCGCAGGGGATACGGGCTACACCTTC. The V and J genes are TRBV6-1 and TRBJ1-2, with D tentatively TRBD1 (6 bases). V was shortened by 6 bases and J by 8 bases, with 13 bases between the two germline ends. The CDR3 is 12 residues long. CDR1 is MNHNS and CDR2 is SASEGT in the germline V gene.

The chain uses TRBV9 and TRBJ2-6; perhaps TRBD2 as D (5 bases). Germline V gene lookup returns CDR1 SGDLS and CDR2 YYNGEE. Trimming left V 0 bases short and J 2 bases short, with 6 bases between. CDR3 length equals 15 residues. The CDR3 DNA follows: TGTGCCAGCAGCGTAGGAGGGACTGGGGCCAACGTCCTGACTTTC. Its protein is CASSVGGTGANVLTF. The whole variable domain, remainder taken from reference TRBV9 and TRBJ2-6, is DSGVTQTPKHLITATGQRVTLRCSPRSGDLSVYWYQQSLDQGLQFLIQYYNGEERAKGNILERFSAQQFPDLHSELNLSSLELGDSALYFCASSVGGTGANVLTFGAGSRLTVL.

This clone came up a few times. The chain employs TRBV6-5 and TRBJ2-7; D is ambiguous. CDR1 and CDR2 from the germline V gene are MNHEY and SVGAGI. The length of the CDR3 is 14 residues. Trimming shortened V by 0 bases and J by 3 bases, and 9 bases separated the two germline ends. The CDR3 sequence: CASSYSNTVYEQYF. Written as DNA, the CDR3 is TGTGCCAGCAGTTACTCTAACACCGTCTACGAGCAGTACTTC.

In this sample, this clone turned up once. The chain links TRBV11-2 to TRBJ2-7; 8 bases are shared with TRBD2. In germline, CDR1 is SGHAT, CDR2 FQNNGV. The CDR3 has 16 amino acids. Germline trimming cut 2 bases from V and 3 bases from J; bases unmatched to any gene: 9. The CDR3, as DNA: TGTGCCAGCAGCTTAAGCCCGGGACTAGTTTTCTACGAGCAGTACTTC. The encoded protein is CASSLSPGLVFYEQYF.

This chain joins TRBV9 and TRBJ1-4; D unresolved. Trimming took off 3 bases at V and 6 bases at J, with 12 bases between the two ends. Looked up from germline, CDR1 is SGDLS and CDR2 is YYNGEE. The CDR3 length is 14 residues. CDR3 bases: TGTGCCAGCAGCGCCGCCAGCCGGGATGAAAAACTGTTTTTT. Residues: CASSAASRDEKLFF.

V and J are TRBV27 and TRBJ2-7; D unclear. V lost 2 bases and J lost 2, with 16 bases in between. Germline CDR1 is MNHEY and CDR2 is SMNVEV (reference sequence). The CDR3 is made up of 16 amino acids. DNA of the CDR3: TGTGCCAGCAGTTTACGGATACCAGGTAACGCCTACGAGCAGTACTTC. It translates to CASSLRIPGNAYEQYF.

The rearrangement uses TRBV5-4 and TRBJ1-4; possible D gene TRBD1, 6 bases. V lost 4 bases and J lost 9, with 10 bases in between. Per the germline V gene, CDR1 is SGHNT and CDR2 is YYREEE (reference sequence). This CDR3 is built from 12 residues. Written as DNA, the CDR3 is TGTGCCAGCAGCCTCCAGGGGCAAAAACTGTTTTTT. Residues: CASSLQGQKLFF.

Only one count was recorded for this clone. The gene calls are TRBV28 and TRBJ2-7, with D perhaps matching TRBD2 (6 bases). V was pared by 6 bases and J by 2 bases, with 20 bases between. The CDR3 loop spans 16 amino acids. The germline V gene encodes CDR1 MDHEN and CDR2 SYDVKM. The CDR3 nucleotides read TGTGCCAGCAGACTGGGTGGGGGGACCAAGACCTACGAGCAGTACTTC. Residues: CASRLGGGTKTYEQYF.

As concerns this clone: Other DNA sequences of this sample code for an identical CDR3. This chain links TRBV6-4 with TRBJ2-3, with 12 nucleotides matching TRBD2. The germline CDR1 and CDR2 sequences are MRHNA and SNTAGT. The CDR3 is 15 amino acids. V lost 2 bases, J lost 3 bases, and 0 bases stayed unmatched. As DNA, the CDR3 is TGTGCCAGCAGTGACGGGACTAGCGGGACAGATACGCAGTATTTT. Amino acids: CASSDGTSGTDTQYF.

V is TRBV30 and J is TRBJ1-1; possible D gene TRBD1, 6 bases. Germline CDR1 is GTSNPN and CDR2 is SVGIG (reference sequence). V was trimmed by 1 base and J by 1 base, leaving 13 bases between them. This CDR3 is built from 15 residues. The CDR3 reads CAWSGAGAGNTEAFF. The CDR3 DNA is TGTGCCTGGAGTGGCGCGGGGGCTGGGAACACTGAAGCTTTCTTT. Filled out from reference TRBV30 and TRBJ1-1, the complete variable domain reads SQTIHQWPATLVQPVGSPLSLECTVEGTSNPNLYWYRQAAGRGLQLLFYSVGIGQISSEVPQNLSASRPQDRQFILSSKKLLLSDSGFYLCAWSGAGAGNTEAFFGQGTRLTVV.

This chain links TRBV19 with TRBJ1-2, with 10 bases lining up with TRBD1. J lost 11 bases, V lost 7 bases, and 10 bases had no gene match. Looked up from germline, CDR1 is LNHDA and CDR2 is SQIVND (reference sequence). There are 13 residues in the CDR3. In DNA, the CDR3 is TGTGCCAGTACCAGGGACAGGGGCCTTGGTTACACCTTC. It translates to CASTRDRGLGYTF.

This clone was counted between two and nine times. The rearrangement joins TRBV28 to TRBJ2-1; maybe TRBD1 (6 bases). Between the trimmed V and J ends, which lost 7 bases and 6 bases, there was a span of 16 bases. The germline CDR1 and CDR2 sequences are MDHEN and SYDVKM. There are 14 residues in the CDR3. The CDR3 sequence: CASTLGGYINEQFF. The CDR3 bases are TGTGCCAGCACCCTAGGGGGTTACATCAATGAGCAGTTCTTC. Complete variable domain (other parts from reference TRBV28 and TRBJ2-1): DVKVTQSSRYLVKRTGEKVFLECVQDMDHENMFWYRQDPGLGLRLIYFSYDVKMKEKGDIPEGYSVSREKKERFSLILESASTNQTSMYLCASTLGGYINEQFFGPGTRLTVL.

J is TRBJ2-1 and V is TRBV19; D unclear. Germline V CDR1 and CDR2: LNHDA, SQIVND (reference sequence). The CDR3 is made up of 14 amino acids. V was shortened by 3 bases and J by 0 bases, with 6 bases between the two germline ends. CDR3 residues: CASSMTSSYNEQFF. The CDR3 nucleotides read TGTGCCAGTAGTATGACATCCTCCTACAATGAGCAGTTCTTC.